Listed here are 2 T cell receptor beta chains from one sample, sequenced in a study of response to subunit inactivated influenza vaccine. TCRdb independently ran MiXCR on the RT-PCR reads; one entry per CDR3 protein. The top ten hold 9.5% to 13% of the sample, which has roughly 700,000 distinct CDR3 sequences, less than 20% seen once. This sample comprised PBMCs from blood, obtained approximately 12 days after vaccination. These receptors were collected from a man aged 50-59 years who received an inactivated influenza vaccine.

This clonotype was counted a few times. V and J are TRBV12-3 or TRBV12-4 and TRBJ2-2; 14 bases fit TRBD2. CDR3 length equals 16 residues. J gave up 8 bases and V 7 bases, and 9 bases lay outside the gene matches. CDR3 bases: TGTGCCAGCACCAAGACTAGCGGGGGGGCAGGAGGGGAGCTGTTTTTT. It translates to CASTKTSGGAGGELFF.

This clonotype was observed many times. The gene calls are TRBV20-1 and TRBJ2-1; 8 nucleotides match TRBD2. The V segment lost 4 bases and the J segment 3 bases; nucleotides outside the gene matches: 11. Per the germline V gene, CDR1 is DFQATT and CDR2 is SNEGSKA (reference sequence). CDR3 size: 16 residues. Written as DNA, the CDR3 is TGCAGTGCTATAGATCCGGGACTAGGGATCTACAATGAGCAGTTCTTC. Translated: CSAIDPGLGIYNEQFF.